These 32 T cell receptor beta chains came from one sample sequenced in a study of T-cell memory formation after mild COVID-19. MiXCR, applied by TCRdb to the 5' RACE reads, yields one record per CDR3 protein. The sample consists of some 410,000 distinct CDR3 sequences, more than 20% of them appearing once. Sequencing was carried out using PBMCs or a T cell subset sorted from them (not recorded which). Receptor source: an adult woman who had mild COVID-19 (a few samples of this study predate the infection). Cell type and time point are not known.

The chain couples TRBV30 to TRBJ2-1; D is ambiguous. The CDR3 has 10 amino acids. Germline-derived CDR1 and CDR2 are GTSNPN and SVGIG (reference sequence). Trimming stripped 5 bases from V and 5 bases from J, with 4 bases between. The CDR3 sequence is CAWGNNEQFF. The CDR3 DNA reads TGTGCCTGGGGAAACAATGAGCAGTTCTTC.

This rearrangement joins TRBV9 to TRBJ1-2; the match to TRBD1 covers 8 bases. V trimming: 2 bases; J trimming: 5 bases; junction bases outside the gene matches: 2. This CDR3 is 13 amino acids long. Germline V gene lookup returns CDR1 SGDLS and CDR2 YYNGEE. The CDR3, as DNA: TGTGCCAGCAGCGTCGGGACAGGATATGGCTACACCTTC. Translating it yields CASSVGTGYGYTF.

This clonotype was seen a few times. The chain recombines TRBV7-6 with TRBJ2-7, with D unclear. Germline V CDR1 and CDR2: SGHVS, FNYEAQ. V was trimmed by 1 base and J by 0 bases, leaving 10 bases between them. The CDR3 is made up of 15 amino acids. The CDR3 here is CASSLGQLSSYEQYF. The DNA for the CDR3 is TGTGCCAGCAGCTTAGGGCAGTTGAGCTCCTACGAGCAGTACTTC.

V is TRBV7-9 and J is TRBJ1-1, with a tentative D call TRBD1 (5 bases). The CDR3 covers 16 residues. Germline V CDR1 and CDR2: SEHNR, FQNEAQ (reference sequence). Trimming left V 7 bases short and J 0 bases short, with 18 bases between. CDR3 in amino acids: CASNSNRGPLNTEAFF. CDR3 in DNA: TGTGCCAGCAACTCTAATAGGGGACCACTGAACACTGAAGCTTTCTTT. The full variable domain, in which reference TRBV7-9 and TRBJ1-1 provide the parts outside the CDR3, is DTGVSQNPRHKITKRGQNVTFRCDPISEHNRLYWYRQTLGQGPEFLTYFQNEAQLEKSRLLSDRFSAERPKGSFSTLEIQRTEQGDSAMYLCASNSNRGPLNTEAFFGQGTRLTVV.

This clonotype has more than one count but fewer than ten. This sequence joins TRBV5-1 and TRBJ2-7, with 9 bases fitting TRBD2. The junction had 12 bases not matched to a gene; V was cut back by 1 base and J by 7 bases. Germline V CDR1 and CDR2: SGHRS, YFSETQ. CDR3 length: 16 amino acids. CDR3 nucleotides: TGCGCCAGCAGCTTGTTCGCGGGAGGGCCTTTTGAGGAGCAGTACTTC. This encodes CASSLFAGGPFEEQYF.

The V gene is TRBV5-6, the J gene TRBJ2-7, with D perhaps being TRBD1 or TRBD2 (5 bases each). The CDR3 is 12 residues long. CDR1 is SGHDT and CDR2 is YYEEEE in the germline V gene. The V and J ends lost 1 base and 8 bases respectively, with 10 bases between them. The CDR3 region has the DNA TGTGCCAGCAGCTTGAATCGGGACCAGCAGTACTTC. As protein: CASSLNRDQQYF.

The table lists this clonotype with a few counts. The chain carries TRBV6-5 and TRBJ1-1; D not certain. Between the trimmed V and J ends, which lost 8 bases and 0 bases, there was a span of 7 bases. Germline V gene data show CDR1 as MNHEY and CDR2 as SVGAGI. The CDR3 extends over 12 amino acids. The CDR3 sequence is CASGNMNTEAFF. The DNA of the CDR3 is TGTGCCAGCGGCAACATGAACACTGAAGCTTTCTTT.

The CDR3 spells CASSPIREVTGELFF. DNA for the CDR3: TGTGCCAGCAGCCCTATTAGGGAGGTCACCGGGGAGCTGTTTTTT. The V gene is TRBV3-1, the J gene TRBJ2-2; weak D call: TRBD2 (6 bases). Germline V gives CDR1 LGHDT, CDR2 YNNKEL (reference sequence). The CDR3 totals 15 residues. The V gene lost 4 bases and the J gene lost 4 bases, with 13 bases spanning the gap.

The rearrangement joins TRBV27 to TRBJ2-7; D gene ambiguous. Between the trimmed V and J ends, which lost 11 bases and 3 bases, there was a span of 14 bases. The CDR3 is 12 residues long. Germline assignment: CDR1 MNHEY and CDR2 SMNVEV (reference sequence). The CDR3 reads CASHGVGYEQYF. The CDR3 region has the DNA TGTGCCTCTCATGGAGTAGGCTACGAGCAGTACTTC.

CDR3 nucleotide sequence: TGTGCCAGCAGTTTAGATTCGGGGGGCGGGACCCAGTACTTC. It is translated as CASSLDSGGGTQYF. V usage is TRBV12-3 or TRBV12-4 and J usage is TRBJ2-5; perhaps TRBD2 as D (7 bases). CDR3 length: 14 residues. With 1 base removed from V and 7 bases from J, the gap between germline ends came to 13 bases.

The V and J genes are TRBV2 and TRBJ1-6, with 8 bases aligning to TRBD1. Germline V gives CDR1 SNHLY, CDR2 FYNNEI. CDR3 size: 14 residues. With 11 bases clipped from V and 2 bases from J, the junction kept 5 bases outside the gene matches. The CDR3 sequence is CAQRTGTYNSPLHF. The CDR3 nucleotides are TGTGCCCAGCGGACAGGGACCTATAATTCACCCCTCCACTTT.

V and J are TRBV10-3 and TRBJ1-1, with D possibly matching TRBD1 (5 bases). Germline values: CDR1 ENHRY, CDR2 SYGVKD. V lost 2 bases and J 5 bases, leaving 9 bases between the germline ends. CDR3 length: 13 residues. The CDR3 protein is CAISEIEGTEAFF. The CDR3 DNA reads TGTGCCATCAGTGAGATTGAGGGGACTGAAGCTTTCTTT.

The chain combines TRBV18 with TRBJ2-7, with D perhaps assigned TRBD1 or TRBD2 (5 bases each). The germline CDR1 and CDR2 sequences are KGHSH and LQKENI. Between the trimmed V and J ends, which lost 8 bases and 7 bases, there was a span of 12 bases. This CDR3 has 11 residues. CDR3 sequence (DNA): TGTGCCAGCGCATCAGGGAGTGAGCAGTACTTC. Amino acid sequence: CASASGSEQYF. Combining the CDR3 with reference TRBV18 and TRBJ2-7 gives the whole variable domain NAGVMQNPRHLVRRRGQEARLRCSPMKGHSHVYWYRQLPEEGLKFMVYLQKENIIDESGMPKERFSAEFPKEGPSILRIQQVVRGDSAAYFCASASGSEQYFGPGTRLTVT.

This clonotype has a handful of counts. The chain recombines TRBV3-1 with TRBJ1-1; no definite D call. Germline CDR1 reads LGHDT; CDR2 reads YNNKEL (reference sequence). V dropped 0 bases and J dropped 7 bases, with 9 bases sitting between them. This CDR3 contains 13 residues. CDR3 sequence: CASSQDGAGEAFF. CDR3 in DNA: TGTGCCAGCAGCCAAGACGGAGCAGGTGAAGCTTTCTTT.

This chain joins TRBV5-1 and TRBJ2-4; 9 nucleotides agree with TRBD1. The CDR3 runs to 18 residues. Trimming cost V 2 bases and J 2 bases; bases outside gene matches: 11. Germline assignment: CDR1 SGHRS and CDR2 YFSETQ. CDR3 amino acids: CASSFFSGTGFSKNIQYF. Here the CDR3 DNA reads TGCGCCAGCAGCTTTTTTTCCGGGACAGGGTTTTCCAAAAACATTCAGTACTTC.

This clonotype turned up a few times. This rearrangement joins TRBV5-6 to TRBJ1-5; D gene ambiguous. CDR1 SGHDT and CDR2 YYEEEE come from the germline V gene. The CDR3 contains 15 residues. The V gene lost 5 bases and the J gene lost 2 bases, with 14 bases spanning the gap. The CDR3 DNA reads as TGTGCCAGCAGTACCTTTGGGATACGCAATCAGCCCCAGCATTTT. The encoded protein is CASSTFGIRNQPQHF.

CDR3 sequence: CSARSPRELFF. The DNA for the CDR3 is TGCAGTGCTAGATCTCCCCGGGAGCTGTTTTTT. V gene TRBV20-1 combines with J gene TRBJ2-2; D is undetermined. Germline CDR1 DFQATT, CDR2 SNEGSKA (reference sequence). The V and J ends lost 2 bases and 9 bases respectively, with 7 bases between them. The CDR3 covers 11 residues.

The chain employs TRBV29-1 and TRBJ2-5; D is possibly TRBD1 or TRBD2 (5 bases each). Germline lookup yields CDR1 SQVTM and CDR2 ANQGSEA. The length of the CDR3 is 13 residues. Trimming left V 7 bases short and J 4 bases short, with 16 bases between. CDR3 sequence: CSGWGLSGETQYF. For the CDR3, the DNA is TGCAGCGGCTGGGGCCTAAGCGGAGAGACCCAGTACTTC.

This sequence joins TRBV12-3 or TRBV12-4 and TRBJ2-7; the match to TRBD2 covers 14 bases. V gave up 6 bases and J gave up 5 bases; unmatched junction bases: 15. The CDR3 has 18 residues. The CDR3 sequence: CASSFIGLAGGSGNEQYF. CDR3 DNA sequence: TGTGCCAGCAGCTTTATAGGACTAGCGGGAGGTTCAGGAAACGAGCAGTACTTC.

In this sample, this clonotype turned up once. The chain employs TRBV25-1 and TRBJ2-1; tentative D call: TRBD2 (6 bases). Germline V gene data show CDR1 as MGHDK and CDR2 as SYGVNS. The CDR3 is made up of 18 amino acids. The V end was cut by 3 bases, the J end by 2 bases, with 20 bases between. In DNA, the CDR3 is TGTGCCAGCAGTGACCCCCTCCGTGGGCTAGCGACCTACAATGAGCAGTTCTTC. Protein sequence: CASSDPLRGLATYNEQFF.

The rearrangement uses TRBV27 and TRBJ1-1, with 7 bases fitting TRBD1. This CDR3 is built from 14 residues. The J segment lost 6 bases and the V segment lost 8 bases, leaving 12 bases of the junction unmatched. Germline V gene data show CDR1 as MNHEY and CDR2 as SMNVEV (reference sequence). CDR3 nucleotides: TGTGCCAGCCGCCCTTTTATAGGGGGCTCTGAAGCTTTCTTT. It codes for CASRPFIGGSEAFF.

The table lists this clonotype with a few counts. DNA for the CDR3: TGTGCCAGCAGCCCAGGACTAGCGGGGCTAGATGAGCAGTTCTTC. It codes for CASSPGLAGLDEQFF. This chain connects TRBV7-9 to TRBJ2-1, with 12 bases fitting TRBD2. The germline CDR1 and CDR2 sequences are SEHNR and FQNEAQ (reference sequence). The CDR3 has 15 amino acids. V was clipped by 5 bases and J by 8 bases; unmatched bases: 7.

This clonotype was detected only a few times. This chain uses TRBV4-1 with TRBJ1-1; maybe TRBD1 (6 bases). Germline V CDR1 and CDR2: MGHRA, YSYEKL. V dropped 0 bases and J dropped 6 bases, with 11 bases sitting between them. This CDR3 spans 14 amino acids. CDR3 in amino acids: CASSQDRDTSEAFF. The CDR3 DNA sequence: TGCGCCAGCAGCCAAGATCGGGACACGTCTGAAGCTTTCTTT.

This clonotype was counted at least ten times. This chain links TRBV18 with TRBJ2-1, with TRBD2 matching 7 bases. Losses at the gene ends were 9 bases for V and 1 base for J; bases not matched to a gene: 6. Germline V gives CDR1 KGHSH, CDR2 LQKENI. This CDR3 region has 14 residues. This CDR3 reads CASSGGESYNEQFF. CDR3 nucleotide sequence: TGTGCCAGTTCGGGGGGAGAATCCTACAATGAGCAGTTCTTC. The entire variable domain, with the rest obtained from reference TRBV18 and TRBJ2-1, is as follows: NAGVMQNPRHLVRRRGQEARLRCSPMKGHSHVYWYRQLPEEGLKFMVYLQKENIIDESGMPKERFSAEFPKEGPSILRIQQVVRGDSAAYFCASSGGESYNEQFFGPGTRLTVL.

This clonotype turned up a few times. The V gene is TRBV3-1, the J gene TRBJ2-3; 10 bases map to TRBD1. Unmatched junction bases numbered 4, after V lost 6 bases and J lost 4 bases. This CDR3 is 14 amino acids long. The germline V gene encodes CDR1 LGHDT and CDR2 YNNKEL (reference sequence). This CDR3 reads CASRRTGGSDTQYF. The CDR3 bases are TGTGCCAGCAGAAGGACAGGGGGTTCAGATACGCAGTATTTT.

V is TRBV4-2 and J is TRBJ2-5, with 7 bases identical to TRBD2. The CDR3 is 14 amino acids. In germline, CDR1 is LGHNA, CDR2 YNFKEQ. Trimming at V came to 2 bases and at J to 0 bases, leaving 0 bases not matched to a gene. The CDR3 sequence is CASSQSGNQETQYF. CDR3 nucleotides: TGTGCCAGCAGCCAAAGCGGGAACCAAGAGACCCAGTACTTC.

The chain employs TRBV20-1 and TRBJ2-3, with D perhaps assigned TRBD1 or TRBD2 (5 bases each). V dropped 0 bases and J dropped 1 base, with 8 bases sitting between them. CDR3 size: 14 residues. Germline loops: CDR1 DFQATT, CDR2 SNEGSKA (reference sequence). The CDR3 loop is CSARDLGGTDTQYF. CDR3 in DNA: TGCAGTGCTAGAGATCTGGGGGGCACAGATACGCAGTATTTT.

The J gene is TRBJ1-2, the V gene TRBV7-8; TRBD1 matches 11 bases. Trimming cost V 4 bases and J 4 bases; bases outside gene matches: 5. CDR1 and CDR2 from the germline V gene are SGHVS and FQNEAQ. CDR3 size: 15 residues. CDR3 protein: CASSSTGTGGYGYTF. The DNA for the CDR3 is TGTGCCAGCAGCTCTACCGGGACAGGGGGCTATGGCTACACCTTC. The whole variable domain, remainder taken from reference TRBV7-8 and TRBJ1-2, is GAGVSQSPRYKVAKRGQDVALRCDPISGHVSLFWYQQALGQGPEFLTYFQNEAQLDKSGLPSDRFFAERPEGSVSTLKIQRTQQEDSAVYLCASSSTGTGGYGYTFGSGTRLTVV.

The rearrangement joins TRBV2 to TRBJ2-7; unclear D gene. Germline loops: CDR1 SNHLY, CDR2 FYNNEI. V lost 3 bases to trimming and J lost 3 bases, with 12 bases between them. This CDR3 spans 14 amino acids. CDR3 in amino acids: CASSDTVAGYEQYF. The CDR3 nucleotides are TGTGCCAGCAGTGACACGGTGGCAGGCTACGAGCAGTACTTC.

The rearrangement uses TRBV5-1 and TRBJ2-5, with 8 bases aligning to TRBD1. The CDR3 is made up of 17 amino acids. After removal of 2 bases from V and 4 bases from J, the junction contained 13 bases not matched to a gene. Germline CDR1 is SGHRS and CDR2 is YFSETQ. The CDR3 protein is CASSFSNRGSGAETQYF. The CDR3 DNA reads as TGCGCCAGCAGCTTTAGCAACAGGGGGTCAGGAGCAGAGACCCAGTACTTC.

This clonotype was counted only a few times. The V gene is TRBV6-6, the J gene TRBJ2-1; TRBD2 aligns across 14 bases. CDR3 length: 15 residues. The ends lost 6 bases at V and 5 bases at J; junction bases unmatched: 3. Germline V gene lookup returns CDR1 MNHNY and CDR2 SVGAGI (reference sequence). The CDR3 DNA reads TGTGCCAGCAGGCCGACTAGCGGGGGGGACAATGAGCAGTTCTTC. It encodes CASRPTSGGDNEQFF.

This clonotype occurred a few times. The V gene is TRBV4-2, the J gene TRBJ2-2; 12 nucleotides line up with TRBD2. Losses at the gene ends were 1 base for V and 1 base for J; bases not matched to a gene: 4. Germline assignment: CDR1 LGHNA and CDR2 YNFKEQ. The CDR3 length is 18 residues. CDR3 sequence reads: CASSQGGLAGWNTGELFF. The CDR3, as DNA: TGTGCCAGCAGCCAAGGAGGACTAGCGGGGTGGAACACCGGGGAGCTGTTTTTT.